The rows below give T cell receptor beta chains drawn from one sample of a study of blood T cell repertoires in COVID-19. The protocol was immunoSEQ multiplex PCR, while the TCRdb copy is restricted to in-frame clones and leaves out a portion. Altogether roughly 410,000 clones are present, around 91% being singletons, with the ten largest covering 1.5% to 1.8%. The sample consisted of peripheral blood. Every receptor here comes from a woman aged 40 to 50 with COVID-19, enrolled during active disease. CDR3s include the opening cysteine and the closing phenylalanine or tryptophan. D genes are given only for firm matches. Clone size is shown for a subset of rows, as once, few, many or a class of expanded clone.

cdr3_nt,cdr3_aa,v_call,d_call,clone_size,j_call
TGTGCCAGCGGTAGGGGCAGGGATTCCTACGAGCAGTACTTC,CASGRGRDSYEQYF,TRBV27,-,-,TRBJ2-7
TGTGCCAGCAGAATGACAGGGGGCGGCACAGATACGCAGTATTTT,CASRMTGGGTDTQYF,TRBV6-5,TRBD1,once,TRBJ2-3
TGTGCCACCAGTGATGTATACAATGAGCAGTTCTTC,CATSDVYNEQFF,TRBV24-1,-,-,TRBJ2-1
TGTGCCTGGAGCCCCCAAAGACAGGGCTTATATGGCTACACCTTC,CAWSPQRQGLYGYTF,TRBV30,TRBD1,-,TRBJ1-2
TGTGCCAGCAGCTTCCTTGGACGAACGGGGGGGGATACGCAGTATTTT,CASSFLGRTGGDTQYF,TRBV11-3,TRBD2,-,TRBJ2-3
TGTGCCAGCAGTTCCATGGGTAGCGTAACCTACGAGCAGTACTTC,CASSSMGSVTYEQYF,TRBV28,-,-,TRBJ2-7
TGTGCCAGCAGCGGACAGGGATTTAGAGCTTTCTTT,CASSGQGFRAFF,TRBV6-2/TRBV6-3,TRBD1,-,TRBJ1-1
TGTGCCAGCTTCCCGGGACTAGGGTACAATGAGCAGTTCTTC,CASFPGLGYNEQFF,TRBV5-4,TRBD2,-,TRBJ2-1
TGCGCCAGCAGTGAGTCAGGACAGGGCTATGGCTACACCTTC,CASSESGQGYGYTF,TRBV10-2,TRBD1,once,TRBJ1-2
TGTGCCAGCAGCTTGGGGTGGGGGGAGAATGAAAAACTGTTTTTT,CASSLGWGENEKLFF,TRBV7-8,-,-,TRBJ1-4
TGTGCCACCAGCAGACACCGGCGGGGGGTCGGTGATGAGCAGTTCTTC,CATSRHRRGVGDEQFF,TRBV15,TRBD2,-,TRBJ2-1
TGTGCCAGCAGCTTACGGGGGGGCACCTACGAGCAGTACTTC,CASSLRGGTYEQYF,TRBV11-2,TRBD2,-,TRBJ2-7
TGTGCCAGCAGTTACGACAGGGCCAATTCACCCCTCCACTTT,CASSYDRANSPLHF,TRBV6-5,TRBD1,-,TRBJ1-6
TGTGCCAGCAGCGTAGATGGTGAGAATTCACCCCTCCACTTT,CASSVDGENSPLHF,TRBV9,-,-,TRBJ1-6
TGCACCAGCAGCCATGAGACAGGGCCTATGGGAAACACCATATATTTT,CTSSHETGPMGNTIYF,TRBV1,-,-,TRBJ1-3
TGTGCCAGCAGTTTACAAGCCGCACGAGCTTTCTTT,CASSLQAARAFF,TRBV12-3/TRBV12-4,-,-,TRBJ1-1
TGTGCCAGCAGCCAAGGCGGACTAGCGGGAGGTACCGAGTTCTTC,CASSQGGLAGGTEFF,TRBV3-1/TRBV3-2,TRBD2,-,TRBJ2-1
TGTGCCAGCAGTGCGGACAGGGCGAACACTGAAGCTTTCTTT,CASSADRANTEAFF,TRBV28,TRBD1,-,TRBJ1-1
TGTGCCAGTAGTATAGATGGCCTAGCGGCAACCACAGATACGCAGTATTTT,CASSIDGLAATTDTQYF,TRBV19,TRBD2,-,TRBJ2-3
TGTGCCGCGACTACAGGGGGCACTAATGAAAAACTGTTTTTT,CAATTGGTNEKLFF,TRBV28,TRBD1,-,TRBJ1-4
TGTGCCAGCAGTCCGCAGGCTTCCCAAGAGACCCAGTACTTC,CASSPQASQETQYF,TRBV27,-,-,TRBJ2-5
TGTGCCAGCAGTTGGGACAGAGGCACAGATACGCAGTATTTT,CASSWDRGTDTQYF,TRBV27,TRBD1,-,TRBJ2-3